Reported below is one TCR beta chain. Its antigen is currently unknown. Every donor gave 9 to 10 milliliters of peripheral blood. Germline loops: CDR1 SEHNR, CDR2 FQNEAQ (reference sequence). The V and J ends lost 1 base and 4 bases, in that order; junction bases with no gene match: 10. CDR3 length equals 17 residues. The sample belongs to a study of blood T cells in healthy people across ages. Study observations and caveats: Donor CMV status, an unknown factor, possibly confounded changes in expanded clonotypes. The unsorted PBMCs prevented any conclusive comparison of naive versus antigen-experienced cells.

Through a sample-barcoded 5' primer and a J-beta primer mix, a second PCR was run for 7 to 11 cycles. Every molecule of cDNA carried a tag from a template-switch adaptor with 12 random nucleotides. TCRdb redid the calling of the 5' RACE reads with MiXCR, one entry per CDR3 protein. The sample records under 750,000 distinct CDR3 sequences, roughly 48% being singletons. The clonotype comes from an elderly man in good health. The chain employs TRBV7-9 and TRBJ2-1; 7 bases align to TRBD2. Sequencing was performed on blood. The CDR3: CASSLGFRDYSYNEQFF. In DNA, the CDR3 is TGTGCCAGCAGCTTAGGGTTCCGGGACTACTCGTACAATGAGCAGTTCTTC.